This T cell receptor beta chain was documented in a study of shared clonotypes between healthy human individuals (dated by TCRdb to 2018 to 2021). Turning to the overall study: A couple of women and a few men aged 18 to 49 years were included in the cohort. For each donor, CD4 naive and CD4 memory were each given three plates, CD8 naive was given two plates, and CD8 memory was given one plate. The study deeply sequenced blood TCR repertoires of five healthy adults to estimate repertoire size and the extent of clonotype sharing between individuals. Different laboratories and diverse techniques were used to prepare libraries and sequence TCR repertoires, to increase sequencing depth and limit assay-specific biases. Per donor, leukapheresis produced somewhere between about 0.94 and 9.5 billion PBMCs.

Concerning this clone: What this receptor recognizes is not known. Per-nucleotide qualities are absent, and no much larger clonotype sits a single base away.

Using the deep immunoSEQ assay, TCR CDR3 regions were amplified from genomic DNA by multiplex PCR. Extracted genomic DNA from each cell subset was distributed evenly across all wells of several immunoSEQ 96-well plates, and each plate was treated as a replicate. For sorted subsets, around 0.2 ug genomic DNA, equal to some 30,000 T cell genomes, was loaded into each replicate PCR. The purified libraries were quantified using a Qubit 3.0 fluorometer, sized with a Bioanalyzer 2100, and then quantified again using the KAPA Library Quantification kit. Every immunoSEQ 96-well plate was sequenced on a separate single-read 150-cycle Illumina NextSeq 550 flow cell. The published analysis was carried out like this. Because only junctional sequences without quality scores were contained in the immunoSEQ output, filtering matching that applied to full-length reads could not be performed. Sequences were annotated with PyIR, a Python wrapper for IgBLAST v1.9, and V/J genes and CDR3 were assigned using IMGT germline references. Any read was removed if the V/J assignment was weak (E-value above 1e-6), the CDR3 was missing, or the read contained stop codons, out-of-frame junctions, or ambiguous translated residues. V3J clonotypes were defined by identical inferred V gene, J gene, and CDR3 amino acid sequence. Percentage overlap between repertoires was computed as shared unique clonotypes divided by the size of the smaller repertoire. Repertoire richness was assessed with RTK rarefaction, the Chao1 estimator, and Recon v2.1 estimates of unobserved clonotypes. Generation probabilities for all TCRbeta clonotypes obtained by the gDNA method from a few donors were computed using OLGA. TCRdb carries this immuneACCESS record with in-frame sequences only. Its versions omit some clonotypes, under half of them owing to an unresolved V gene in the studies checked, with the rest unexplained. The DNA gave D and trimming, while V, J and clone size come from that table. For this sample there are 2 million to 2.5 million clones; roughly 92% appear just once. 0.37% of the sample is held by the ten biggest clonotypes.

The investigation overall reported the following: Sampling was restricted to blood, and TCR repertoires in tissue are likely to differ from TCR repertoires in blood. Naive subsets generally had larger estimated clonotype richness than memory subsets. Higher generation probabilities were observed for clonotypes shared by all four sorted-subset donors than for non-shared clonotypes. Because the study included a small number of donors, the genetic and exposure-history diversity represented was limited. Rarefaction of sorted-subset datasets indicated incomplete sequencing despite the large sequencing depth. Based on pairwise subsampling, the degree of clonotype sharing among donors was expected to be affected by sequencing depth. Sharing across several donors was observed for roughly 5% of naive CD4, about 3.2% of naive CD8, 2.3% of memory CD4, and approximately 0.41% of memory CD8 clonotypes.

The donors were healthy, HIV-negative adults with no recently reported acute infections or vaccinations. All donors were Caucasian adults living in Nashville, Tennessee, USA. CD4+ T cells were enriched by magnetic negative selection, after which naive cells were positively selected on CD45RA and the negative fraction was taken as the memory subset. Blood was collected by leukapheresis, and PBMCs were isolated by Ficoll-Histopaque density gradient centrifugation and then cryopreserved in liquid nitrogen vapor phase. Analytical flow cytometry was used to check the purity and quantity of each magnetically sorted T cell population. Each sorted fraction had its genomic DNA isolated and then quantified by UV absorbance on a Nanodrop 2000c. CDR1 and CDR2 are read off the germline V gene as SGHRS and YFSETQ. The CDR3 starts with the cysteine, ends with the phenylalanine, and has 14 residues. The kept DNA is CDR3 alone, 42 bases in frame from the first base. V loses 1 base of germline sequence and J loses 8 bases, and the interval between the two ends is 13 bases.

The TCR sequence derives from a man aged 18 to 29 in good health. Some clones in this sample may be carry-over from other donors' samples. The chain is made from TRBV5-1 and TRBJ2-1; TRBD2 is a possible D gene, resting on 6 matching bases. Sequenced sample: naive CD4+ T cells from PBMCs. The label giving this sample's cell subset or site can be read as: CD45RA+ positively selected. The nucleotide sequence is given as TGCGCCAGCAGCTTGCGGACCGGGAGTTATGAGCAGTTCTTC. It specifies CASSLRTGSYEQFF.